The 5 T cell receptor beta chains given below trace back to one sample, sequenced in a study of CD4+ T cells in melanoma. Clones were read by immunoSEQ multiplex PCR, and TCRdb kept only the in-frame ones, dropping some. This sample has 9,500 to 12,000 clones; about 65% occur once, and the top ten carry approximately 10%. Sample: cells from a culture (not recorded whether cultured in vitro). These receptors were taken from a human donor with melanoma.

This clone was found a few times. V and J are TRBV19 and TRBJ2-1, with a weak D call TRBD2 (6 bases). The CDR3 runs 13 residues. Deletions cut 6 bases from V and 6 bases from J, with 12 bases between. CDR1 is LNHDA, CDR2 SQIVND, per germline (reference sequence). CDR3 DNA: TGTGCCAGTAGCCCTGGGGGGTCCAATGAGCAGTTCTTC. This encodes CASSPGGSNEQFF.

This sequence joins TRBV5-1 and TRBJ1-4; 11 bases fit TRBD1. The germline V gene encodes CDR1 SGHRS and CDR2 YFSETQ. The CDR3 is 15 residues long. V was pared by 1 base and J by 7 bases, with 3 bases of the junction left unmatched. The CDR3 DNA sequence: TGCGCCAGCAGCTTGACCGGGACAGGGGGTGAAAAACTGTTTTTT. It is translated as CASSLTGTGGEKLFF.

A single count supports this clone. The chain links TRBV9 to TRBJ1-2; possibly TRBD1 for D (5 bases). With 4 bases removed from V and 4 bases from J, the gap between germline ends came to 8 bases. Germline V lookup: CDR1 SGDLS, CDR2 YYNGEE. This CDR3 spans 12 amino acids. CDR3 protein: CASSRGVYGYTF. Here the CDR3 DNA reads TGTGCCAGCAGCAGAGGGGTCTATGGCTACACCTTC.

This clone was counted only a few times. The rearrangement uses TRBV10-3 and TRBJ2-3; TRBD2 might be the D (6 bases). Looked up from germline, CDR1 is ENHRY and CDR2 is SYGVKD. The CDR3 has 14 amino acids. V lost 7 bases to trimming and J lost 0 bases, with 11 bases between them. CDR3 amino acids: CAITGTSSTDTQYF. CDR3 DNA: TGTGCCATCACCGGGACTTCTAGCACAGATACGCAGTATTTT.

This clone was observed a few times. The chain has TRBV10-2 and TRBJ1-5; maybe TRBD1 (5 bases). The length of the CDR3 is 13 residues. The ends were cut back, 6 bases at V and 7 bases at J, with 13 bases in the middle. Germline V gene sequence: CDR1 WSHSY, CDR2 SAAADI. The CDR3 DNA sequence: TGCGCCAGCAGCTCAGGAGAGGGGCAGCCCCAGCATTTT. Encoded protein: CASSSGEGQPQHF.